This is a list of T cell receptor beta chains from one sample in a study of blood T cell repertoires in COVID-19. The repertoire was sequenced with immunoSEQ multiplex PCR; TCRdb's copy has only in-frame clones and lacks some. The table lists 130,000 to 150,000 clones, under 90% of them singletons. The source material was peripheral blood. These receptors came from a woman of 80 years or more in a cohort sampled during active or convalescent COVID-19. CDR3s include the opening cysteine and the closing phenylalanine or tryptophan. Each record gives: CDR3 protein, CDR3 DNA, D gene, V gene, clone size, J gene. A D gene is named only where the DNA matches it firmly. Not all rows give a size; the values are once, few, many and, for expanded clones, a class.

cdr3_aa: CASSQDWGGVNTEAFF
cdr3_nt: TGTGCCAGCAGCCAAGATTGGGGGGGCGTGAACACTGAAGCTTTCTTT
d_call: NA
v_call: TRBV14
clone_size: once
j_call: TRBJ1-1

cdr3_aa: CASRRQGADTGELFF
cdr3_nt: TGCGCCAGCAGGAGACAGGGGGCGGACACCGGGGAGCTGTTTTTT
d_call: TRBD1
v_call: TRBV5-1
clone_size: NA
j_call: TRBJ2-2

cdr3_aa: CAISAGTGNYEQYF
cdr3_nt: TGTGCCATCAGTGCAGGGACAGGGAACTACGAGCAGTACTTC
d_call: TRBD1
v_call: TRBV10-3
clone_size: once
j_call: TRBJ2-7

cdr3_aa: CASSSSATNEKLFF
cdr3_nt: TGCGCCAGCAGCAGCAGCGCAACTAATGAAAAACTGTTTTTT
d_call: NA
v_call: TRBV5-1
clone_size: NA
j_call: TRBJ1-4

cdr3_aa: CASSLGTQRSLGETQYF
cdr3_nt: TGTGCCAGCAGCTTAGGGACTCAGAGATCCCTGGGGGAGACCCAGTACTTC
d_call: NA
v_call: TRBV5-6
clone_size: NA
j_call: TRBJ2-5

cdr3_aa: CASSQVGTGGAEETQYF
cdr3_nt: TGCGCCAGCAGCCAAGTTGGGACAGGGGGCGCCGAGGAGACCCAGTACTTC
d_call: TRBD1
v_call: TRBV4-3
clone_size: once
j_call: TRBJ2-5

cdr3_aa: CASSLGGGPYNEQFF
cdr3_nt: TGTGCCAGCAGCTTAGGGGGGGGTCCCTACAATGAGCAGTTCTTC
d_call: TRBD2
v_call: TRBV7-9
clone_size: NA
j_call: TRBJ2-1

cdr3_aa: CASSLSRDRVGRNEQFF
cdr3_nt: TGTGCCAGCAGCTTATCCCGGGACAGGGTGGGGAGAAATGAGCAGTTCTTC
d_call: TRBD1
v_call: TRBV7-2
clone_size: NA
j_call: TRBJ2-1

cdr3_aa: CASSPQGVRYGYTF
cdr3_nt: TGTGCCAGCAGTCCACAGGGGGTTAGGTATGGCTACACCTTC
d_call: TRBD1
v_call: TRBV2
clone_size: NA
j_call: TRBJ1-2

cdr3_aa: CASSLEAGVQPQHF
cdr3_nt: TGCGCCAGCAGCTTGGAAGCGGGGGTCCAGCCCCAGCATTTT
d_call: NA
v_call: TRBV5-1
clone_size: NA
j_call: TRBJ1-5

cdr3_aa: CASSFRGSTEAFF
cdr3_nt: TGTGCCAGCAGCTTTCGGGGGTCCACTGAAGCTTTCTTT
d_call: NA
v_call: TRBV11-3
clone_size: once
j_call: TRBJ1-1

cdr3_aa: CASSPHRSGLAGSTGELFF
cdr3_nt: TGTGCCAGCAGCCCGCACCGGTCGGGACTAGCGGGGAGCACCGGGGAGCTGTTTTTT
d_call: TRBD2
v_call: TRBV9
clone_size: NA
j_call: TRBJ2-2

cdr3_aa: CASSLGGQGVTEAFF
cdr3_nt: TGTGCCAGCAGTTTAGGTGGGCAGGGGGTTACCGAAGCTTTCTTT
d_call: TRBD1
v_call: TRBV28
clone_size: NA
j_call: TRBJ1-1

cdr3_aa: CASSFVREVGEAFF
cdr3_nt: TGTGCCAGCAGTTTCGTCAGGGAAGTGGGGGAAGCTTTCTTT
d_call: NA
v_call: TRBV27
clone_size: NA
j_call: TRBJ1-1

cdr3_aa: CASKILSSYNSPLHF
cdr3_nt: TGTGCAAGCAAGATCTTGAGCTCCTATAATTCACCCCTCCACTTT
d_call: NA
v_call: TRBV7-2
clone_size: NA
j_call: TRBJ1-6

cdr3_aa: CASSVVGATDTQYF
cdr3_nt: TGTGCCAGCAGCGTAGTGGGGGCCACAGATACGCAGTATTTT
d_call: NA
v_call: TRBV9
clone_size: NA
j_call: TRBJ2-3

cdr3_aa: CASSPHAGAGNQPQHF
cdr3_nt: TGTGCCAGCAGCCCGCACGCAGGGGCGGGCAATCAGCCCCAGCATTTT
d_call: NA
v_call: TRBV7-9
clone_size: once
j_call: TRBJ1-5

cdr3_aa: CASSWVGTVNTEAFF
cdr3_nt: TGTGCCAGCAGCTGGGTAGGGACAGTTAACACTGAAGCTTTCTTT
d_call: TRBD1
v_call: TRBV5-4
clone_size: few
j_call: TRBJ1-1

cdr3_aa: CASSLGTESNSPLHF
cdr3_nt: TGTGCCAGCAGCTTAGGAACAGAATCAAATTCACCCCTCCACTTT
d_call: NA
v_call: TRBV7-9
clone_size: NA
j_call: TRBJ1-6

cdr3_aa: CASSWTSQETQYF
cdr3_nt: TGTGCCAGCAGTTGGACTAGCCAAGAGACCCAGTACTTC
d_call: TRBD2
v_call: TRBV12-3/TRBV12-4
clone_size: NA
j_call: TRBJ2-5

cdr3_aa: CASSLRLAGPYQETQYF
cdr3_nt: TGTGCCAGCAGCCTCCGACTAGCGGGGCCGTACCAAGAGACCCAGTACTTC
d_call: TRBD2
v_call: TRBV3-1/TRBV3-2
clone_size: NA
j_call: TRBJ2-5

cdr3_aa: CASSQERAGELFF
cdr3_nt: TGCGCCAGCAGCCAGGAACGGGCCGGGGAGCTGTTTTTT
d_call: NA
v_call: TRBV4-1
clone_size: NA
j_call: TRBJ2-2

cdr3_aa: CASRTGSSDTQYF
cdr3_nt: TGTGCCAGCAGGACAGGGAGTTCAGATACGCAGTATTTT
d_call: TRBD1
v_call: TRBV6-5
clone_size: NA
j_call: TRBJ2-3

cdr3_aa: CASSLVGVEGYEQYF
cdr3_nt: TGTGCCAGCAGCTTAGTTGGGGTTGAGGGATACGAGCAGTACTTC
d_call: NA
v_call: TRBV11-2
clone_size: NA
j_call: TRBJ2-7

cdr3_aa: CASSRANVLTF
cdr3_nt: TGTGCTAGTAGTAGGGCCAACGTCCTGACTTTC
d_call: NA
v_call: TRBV14
clone_size: NA
j_call: TRBJ2-6

cdr3_aa: CASSTGTARFSGNTIYF
cdr3_nt: TGTGCCAGCAGTACCGGGACAGCGAGATTCTCTGGAAACACCATATATTTT
d_call: TRBD1
v_call: TRBV6-2/TRBV6-3
clone_size: NA
j_call: TRBJ1-3

cdr3_aa: CASSPSSGGKSTDTQYF
cdr3_nt: TGTGCCAGCTCACCCTCTAGCGGGGGGAAAAGCACAGATACGCAGTATTTT
d_call: TRBD2
v_call: TRBV18
clone_size: NA
j_call: TRBJ2-3

cdr3_aa: CASKDSDGSPGELFF
cdr3_nt: TGTGCCAGCAAGGATAGCGACGGGTCCCCCGGGGAGCTGTTTTTT
d_call: NA
v_call: TRBV6-5
clone_size: NA
j_call: TRBJ2-2

cdr3_aa: CASSGGTGDFVVETQYF
cdr3_nt: TGCGCCAGCAGCGGGGGGACAGGGGACTTCGTAGTAGAGACCCAGTACTTC
d_call: TRBD1
v_call: TRBV5-1
clone_size: NA
j_call: TRBJ2-5

cdr3_aa: CASSPTPIAGTQYF
cdr3_nt: TGTGCCAGCAGCCCCACCCCCATCGCGGGTACGCAGTATTTT
d_call: NA
v_call: TRBV7-9
clone_size: NA
j_call: TRBJ2-3

cdr3_aa: CASSLFEVNEQFF
cdr3_nt: TGTGCCAGCAGCTTATTCGAGGTTAATGAGCAGTTCTTC
d_call: NA
v_call: TRBV12-3/TRBV12-4
clone_size: NA
j_call: TRBJ2-1

cdr3_aa: CASSQDLSDTGELFF
cdr3_nt: TGTGCCAGCAGCCAAGATCTTTCAGACACCGGGGAGCTGTTTTTT
d_call: NA
v_call: TRBV14
clone_size: NA
j_call: TRBJ2-2

cdr3_aa: CASRGGTGGETQYF
cdr3_nt: TGTGCCAGCAGGGGCGGGACAGGGGGAGAGACCCAGTACTTC
d_call: TRBD1
v_call: TRBV5-4
clone_size: NA
j_call: TRBJ2-5

cdr3_aa: CASSQQLSGGPADTQYF
cdr3_nt: TGCGCCAGCAGCCAACAACTTAGCGGGGGGCCAGCAGATACGCAGTATTTT
d_call: TRBD2
v_call: TRBV4-3
clone_size: NA
j_call: TRBJ2-3

cdr3_aa: CASSQDIGGDRYNEQFF
cdr3_nt: TGCGCCAGCAGCCAAGATATTGGCGGAGATAGATACAATGAGCAGTTCTTC
d_call: NA
v_call: TRBV4-1
clone_size: once
j_call: TRBJ2-1

cdr3_aa: CASSLAPGRSTDTQYF
cdr3_nt: TGCGCCAGCAGCTTGGCCCCGGGGAGGAGCACAGATACGCAGTATTTT
d_call: NA
v_call: TRBV5-1
clone_size: once
j_call: TRBJ2-3

cdr3_aa: CSGRGTGTQYF
cdr3_nt: TGCAGCGGGAGAGGGACGGGAACGCAGTATTTT
d_call: NA
v_call: TRBV20-1
clone_size: NA
j_call: TRBJ2-3

cdr3_aa: CASSSFSGNSNQPQHF
cdr3_nt: TGTGCCAGCAGTTCCTTTTCAGGGAATAGCAATCAGCCCCAGCATTTT
d_call: NA
v_call: TRBV6-5
clone_size: NA
j_call: TRBJ1-5

cdr3_aa: CASTRGQGVSPLHF
cdr3_nt: TGTGCCAGTACTAGGGGACAGGGGGTCTCACCCCTCCACTTT
d_call: TRBD1
v_call: TRBV19
clone_size: NA
j_call: TRBJ1-6

cdr3_aa: CSVEKWASSGNTIYF
cdr3_nt: TGCAGCGTTGAAAAGTGGGCCAGCTCTGGAAACACCATATATTTT
d_call: NA
v_call: TRBV29-1
clone_size: NA
j_call: TRBJ1-3

cdr3_aa: CASSRSGVPQETQYF
cdr3_nt: TGTGCCAGCAGCCGAAGCGGGGTCCCCCAAGAGACCCAGTACTTC
d_call: TRBD2
v_call: TRBV2
clone_size: few
j_call: TRBJ2-5

cdr3_aa: CASSLRLEWRGTYEQYF
cdr3_nt: TGTGCCAGCAGCTTGCGTTTAGAATGGCGGGGCACCTACGAGCAGTACTTC
d_call: NA
v_call: TRBV5-4
clone_size: few
j_call: TRBJ2-7

cdr3_aa: CASNASPRVSYEQYF
cdr3_nt: TGTGCCAGCAATGCTTCCCCCCGGGTCTCGTACGAGCAGTACTTC
d_call: NA
v_call: TRBV6-5
clone_size: NA
j_call: TRBJ2-7

cdr3_aa: CASSLAGWETQYF
cdr3_nt: TGTGCCAGCAGTTTAGCAGGGTGGGAGACCCAGTACTTC
d_call: NA
v_call: TRBV27
clone_size: few
j_call: TRBJ2-5

cdr3_aa: CASSTSSGGAYTQYF
cdr3_nt: TGTGCCAGCAGCACATCTAGCGGGGGGGCATATACGCAGTATTTT
d_call: TRBD2
v_call: TRBV11-2
clone_size: NA
j_call: TRBJ2-3

cdr3_aa: CASSELAGSAADTQYF
cdr3_nt: TGTGCCAGCAGTGAGCTAGCGGGGTCGGCGGCAGATACGCAGTATTTT
d_call: TRBD2
v_call: TRBV6-1
clone_size: NA
j_call: TRBJ2-3

cdr3_aa: CASTSGMNTEAFF
cdr3_nt: TGCGCCAGCACCTCGGGGATGAACACTGAAGCTTTCTTT
d_call: NA
v_call: TRBV5-1
clone_size: few
j_call: TRBJ1-1

cdr3_aa: CASSIEPSGGMSTGELFF
cdr3_nt: TGTGCCAGTAGTATAGAACCTAGCGGGGGGATGAGCACCGGGGAGCTGTTTTTT
d_call: TRBD2
v_call: TRBV19
clone_size: NA
j_call: TRBJ2-2

cdr3_aa: CASEIGTGGTGELFF
cdr3_nt: TGTGCCAGTGAAATCGGTACAGGGGGCACCGGGGAGCTGTTTTTT
d_call: TRBD1
v_call: TRBV19
clone_size: once
j_call: TRBJ2-2

cdr3_aa: CASSPRGSGANVLTF
cdr3_nt: TGTGCCAGCAGCCCCCGAGGCTCTGGGGCCAACGTCCTGACTTTC
d_call: NA
v_call: TRBV11-3
clone_size: NA
j_call: TRBJ2-6

cdr3_aa: CASSLGHNTEAFF
cdr3_nt: TGCGCCAGCAGCTTGGGACATAACACTGAAGCTTTCTTT
d_call: NA
v_call: TRBV5-1
clone_size: NA
j_call: TRBJ1-1

cdr3_aa: CAWSRTGIREKLFF
cdr3_nt: TGTGCCTGGAGTCGAACAGGGATCCGCGAAAAACTGTTTTTT
d_call: NA
v_call: TRBV30
clone_size: NA
j_call: TRBJ1-4

cdr3_aa: CASTGTSVLEKLFF
cdr3_nt: TGTGCCAGCACCGGGACTTCGGTCCTAGAAAAACTGTTTTTT
d_call: NA
v_call: TRBV7-9
clone_size: NA
j_call: TRBJ1-4

cdr3_aa: CASSLAQGGLSGYTF
cdr3_nt: TGTGCCAGCAGCTTAGCACAGGGGGGCCTAAGTGGCTACACCTTC
d_call: TRBD1
v_call: TRBV7-9
clone_size: once
j_call: TRBJ1-2

cdr3_aa: CASRAPMITNYGYTF
cdr3_nt: TGTGCCAGCAGAGCCCCCATGATTACCAACTATGGCTACACCTTC
d_call: NA
v_call: TRBV6-6
clone_size: NA
j_call: TRBJ1-2